The 14 T cell receptor beta chains below were found in one sample sequenced in a study of cytomegalovirus exposure and HLA in healthy donors. Repertoires were generated with immunoSEQ multiplex PCR, while TCRdb's copy carries only in-frame clones and drops some. The sample consists of 250,000 to 400,000 clones, about nine tenths of them appearing once. The sample comprised PBMCs. The receptor set was obtained from a woman between 25 and 40 years old in good health and CMV-seropositive.

The chain combines TRBV5-1 with TRBJ1-4; no firm D call. From germline, CDR1 is SGHRS and CDR2 YFSETQ. The CDR3 length is 15 residues. The ends were cut back, 2 bases at V and 4 bases at J, with 12 bases in the middle. The CDR3 DNA reads as TGCGCCAGCAGCTTCAACATCGATATTAATGAAAAACTGTTTTTT. It encodes CASSFNIDINEKLFF.

V usage is TRBV6-4 and J usage is TRBJ2-7; D is perhaps TRBD1 (5 bases). Trimming took off 2 bases at V and 6 bases at J, with 17 bases between the two ends. Germline assignment: CDR1 MRHNA and CDR2 SNTAGT. The CDR3 has 15 residues. The CDR3 bases are TGTGCCAGCAGTGACAGGGGCCGTTCAGCTCTCGAGCAGTACTTC. Residues: CASSDRGRSALEQYF.

This chain uses TRBV30 with TRBJ1-4; D is ambiguous. Deletions cut 0 bases from V and 5 bases from J, with 22 bases between. The CDR3 covers 18 residues. Looked up from germline, CDR1 is GTSNPN and CDR2 is SVGIG (reference sequence). The CDR3 here is CAWSVPVGGPIRNEKLFF. In DNA, the CDR3 is TGTGCCTGGAGTGTACCGGTCGGCGGCCCAATACGGAATGAAAAACTGTTTTTT.

The chain uses TRBV27 and TRBJ2-4, with D maybe TRBD2 (5 bases). Germline CDR1 MNHEY, CDR2 SMNVEV (reference sequence). V dropped 2 bases and J dropped 2 bases, with 13 bases sitting between them. The CDR3 spans 16 residues. CDR3 sequence (DNA): TGTGCCAGCAGTTTACTTCAGGCGGGCTCCAAAAACATTCAGTACTTC. It yields the protein CASSLLQAGSKNIQYF.

A single count supports this clone. This chain connects TRBV11-3 to TRBJ2-5; D gene ambiguous. Germline CDR1 SGHNT, CDR2 YENEEA. The length of the CDR3 is 13 residues. The V and J ends lost 1 base and 4 bases respectively, with 7 bases between them. The CDR3, as DNA: TGTGCCAGCAGCTTAGGCGGAATAGAGACCCAGTACTTC. Protein sequence: CASSLGGIETQYF.

The genes are TRBV2 and TRBJ1-2; maybe TRBD1 (5 bases). CDR1 and CDR2 (germline): SNHLY, FYNNEI. The CDR3 length is 14 residues. V was clipped by 6 bases and J by 3 bases, with 14 bases between them. CDR3 sequence (DNA): TGTGCCAGCAGGGCCAGGGACCACGACTATGGCTACACCTTC. Its translation is CASRARDHDYGYTF.

The chain recombines TRBV27 with TRBJ2-1; unclear D gene. The CDR3 spans 14 residues. Between the trimmed V and J ends, which lost 0 bases and 4 bases, there was a span of 7 bases. Per germline, CDR1 MNHEY and CDR2 SMNVEV (reference sequence). The CDR3 protein is CASSLSDRYNEQFF. The CDR3 region has the DNA TGTGCCAGCAGTTTATCGGACCGGTACAATGAGCAGTTCTTC.

The chain has TRBV25-1 and TRBJ1-2; 10 positions match TRBD1. The germline V gene has CDR1 MGHDK and CDR2 SYGVNS. V shed 6 bases and J 4 bases; nucleotides not matched to a gene: 14. The CDR3 covers 17 residues. This CDR3 reads CASSDTQGQGLSYGYTF. The CDR3 region has the DNA TGTGCCAGCAGCGACACCCAGGGACAGGGGTTGAGCTATGGCTACACCTTC.

The rearrangement links TRBV25-1 to TRBJ1-5, with D tentatively TRBD1 (5 bases). The CDR3 runs 17 residues. Germline CDR1 reads MGHDK; CDR2 reads SYGVNS. V lost 0 bases and J 2 bases, leaving 14 bases between the germline ends. This chain's CDR3 is CASSEYRGGEGNQPQHF. CDR3 nucleotide sequence: TGTGCCAGCAGTGAATATAGAGGAGGGGAAGGCAATCAGCCCCAGCATTTT.

This sequence joins TRBV7-6 and TRBJ1-3; D perhaps matches TRBD1 (5 bases). The CDR3 consists of 15 residues. Per the germline V gene, CDR1 is SGHVS and CDR2 is FNYEAQ. The V end was cut by 7 bases, the J end by 1 base, with 14 bases between. This CDR3 is CASTPGPGSGNTIYF. The CDR3 region has the DNA TGTGCCAGCACCCCCGGCCCAGGGTCTGGAAACACCATATATTTT.

V and J are TRBV4-1 and TRBJ1-1; D not resolved. Trimming stripped 4 bases from V and 1 base from J, with 13 bases between. Germline values: CDR1 MGHRA, CDR2 YSYEKL. This CDR3 has 15 residues. This chain's CDR3 is CASSRHFTENTEAFF. DNA of the CDR3: TGCGCCAGCAGCCGTCACTTTACAGAGAACACTGAAGCTTTCTTT.

The V call is TRBV29-1, the J call TRBJ2-7, with D tentatively TRBD1 (6 bases). The V gene's germline CDR1 is SQVTM and CDR2 ANQGSEA. Trimming removed 7 bases from V and 3 bases from J, with 16 bases in between. CDR3 length: 13 amino acids. The CDR3 spells CSAGQSLNYEQYF. The CDR3 region has the DNA TGCAGCGCAGGACAGTCATTAAACTACGAGCAGTACTTC.

The V call is TRBV27, the J call TRBJ2-2, with 12 bases matching TRBD2. Trimming at V came to 3 bases and at J to 3 bases, leaving 5 bases not matched to a gene. Germline-derived CDR1 and CDR2 are MNHEY and SMNVEV (reference sequence). This CDR3 has 17 residues. The CDR3 loop reads CASSFASGRAYTGELFF. The CDR3 DNA reads TGTGCCAGCAGTTTCGCTAGCGGGAGGGCTTACACCGGGGAGCTGTTTTTT.

The chain carries TRBV7-9 and TRBJ1-5; D ambiguous. Trimming removed 3 bases from V and 4 bases from J, with 10 bases in between. CDR1 and CDR2 (germline): SEHNR, FQNEAQ (reference sequence). The CDR3 contains 14 residues. Here the CDR3 reads CASSLEQRNQPQHF. CDR3 coding DNA: TGTGCCAGCAGCTTGGAACAGAGAAATCAGCCCCAGCATTTT.